These 8 T cell receptor beta chains were sequenced from one sample in a study of T cells in localized non-small cell lung cancer. Method: immunoSEQ multiplex PCR; TCRdb's copy keeps in-frame clones and lacks some. The sample yields roughly 64,000 clones, roughly 79% seen once. The material was PBMCs, obtained before any cancer treatment. The source of these receptors is a man aged 35 to 70 with stage II lung adenocarcinoma.

The gene calls are TRBV7-8 and TRBJ2-2; 13 bases fit TRBD2. CDR3 length: 17 amino acids. Unmatched junction bases numbered 7, after V lost 3 bases and J lost 6 bases. CDR1 SGHVS and CDR2 FQNEAQ come from the germline V gene. CDR3 sequence (DNA): TGTGCCAGCAGCTTCCGGACTAGCGGGGGCCCTCCCGGGGAGCTGTTTTTT. It specifies CASSFRTSGGPPGELFF.

In its sample, this clone was seen once. The V and J genes are TRBV19 and TRBJ2-6; D is perhaps TRBD1 (5 bases). This CDR3 region has 16 residues. V lost 7 bases to trimming and J lost 4 bases, with 17 bases between them. Germline CDR1 LNHDA, CDR2 SQIVND (reference sequence). DNA for the CDR3: TGTGCCAGTACCCCCCAGGGTGATATCGGGGCCAACGTCCTGACTTTC. This encodes CASTPQGDIGANVLTF. Full variable domain (missing parts from reference TRBV19 and TRBJ2-6): DGGITQSPKYLFRKEGQNVTLSCEQNLNHDAMYWYRQDPGQGLRLIYYSQIVNDFQKGDIAEGYSVSREKKESFPLTVTSAQKNPTAFYLCASTPQGDIGANVLTFGAGSRLTVL.

This chain connects TRBV5-6 to TRBJ1-3; a possible D gene is TRBD1 (5 bases). Trimming pared 0 bases from V and 4 bases from J, leaving 14 bases between. The V gene's germline CDR1 is SGHDT and CDR2 YYEEEE. This CDR3 contains 16 residues. The DNA for the CDR3 is TGTGCCAGCAGCTTGGCCGGGACCACAATGGGAAACACCATATATTTT. This codes for CASSLAGTTMGNTIYF. Based on the CDR3 plus reference TRBV5-6 and TRBJ1-3, the full variable domain is DAGVTQSPTHLIKTRGQQVTLRCSPKSGHDTVSWYQQALGQGPQFIFQYYEEEERQRGNFPDRFSGHQFPNYSSELNVNALLLGDSALYLCASSLAGTTMGNTIYFGEGSWLTVV.

The CDR3 coding sequence is TGTGCCAGCAGCTTGGACAGGGGGGTATACTATGGCTACACCTTC. Its protein product is CASSLDRGVYYGYTF. V gene TRBV5-4 combines with J gene TRBJ1-2; TRBD1 matches 8 bases. The CDR3 length is 15 residues. The germline CDR1 and CDR2 sequences are SGHNT and YYREEE (reference sequence). V dropped 0 bases and J dropped 3; count of bases not matched to a gene: 4.

The CDR3 nucleotides are TGCGCCAGCAGCCCCGGGACCCGGACGTCGGAGACCCAGTACTTC. Translated, it gives CASSPGTRTSETQYF. The chain links TRBV5-1 to TRBJ2-5; D might be TRBD1 or TRBD2, each matching 5 bases. CDR3 length: 15 residues. V was pared by 4 bases and J by 5 bases, with 18 bases between. CDR1 is SGHRS and CDR2 is YFSETQ in the germline V gene.

V and J are TRBV7-8 and TRBJ2-7; 9 positions agree with TRBD2. This CDR3 region has 15 residues. CDR1 is SGHVS, CDR2 FQNEAQ, per germline. J was trimmed by 1 base and V by 5 bases; bases with no gene match: 6. The CDR3 DNA reads as TGTGCCAGCAGCATAAATAGCGGGAGTTCCTACGAGCAGTACTTC. Protein sequence: CASSINSGSSYEQYF.

The chain employs TRBV14 and TRBJ2-2, with D perhaps given as TRBD1 or TRBD2 (5 bases each). The V end lost 1 base, the J end lost 4 bases, and 10 bases lay between the germline ends. The CDR3 consists of 15 residues. Germline V gene data show CDR1 as SGHDN and CDR2 as FVKESK. Here the CDR3 reads CASSQGGDATGELFF. In DNA form, the CDR3 reads TGTGCCAGCAGCCAAGGAGGGGATGCCACCGGGGAGCTGTTTTTT.

The chain combines TRBV25-1 with TRBJ1-2; D call uncertain. V was shortened by 0 bases and J by 6 bases, with 5 bases between the two germline ends. This CDR3 is built from 12 residues. CDR1 and CDR2 (germline): MGHDK, SYGVNS. The CDR3 region is CASSEYPDGYTF. As DNA, the CDR3 is TGTGCCAGCAGTGAATATCCCGATGGCTACACCTTC.